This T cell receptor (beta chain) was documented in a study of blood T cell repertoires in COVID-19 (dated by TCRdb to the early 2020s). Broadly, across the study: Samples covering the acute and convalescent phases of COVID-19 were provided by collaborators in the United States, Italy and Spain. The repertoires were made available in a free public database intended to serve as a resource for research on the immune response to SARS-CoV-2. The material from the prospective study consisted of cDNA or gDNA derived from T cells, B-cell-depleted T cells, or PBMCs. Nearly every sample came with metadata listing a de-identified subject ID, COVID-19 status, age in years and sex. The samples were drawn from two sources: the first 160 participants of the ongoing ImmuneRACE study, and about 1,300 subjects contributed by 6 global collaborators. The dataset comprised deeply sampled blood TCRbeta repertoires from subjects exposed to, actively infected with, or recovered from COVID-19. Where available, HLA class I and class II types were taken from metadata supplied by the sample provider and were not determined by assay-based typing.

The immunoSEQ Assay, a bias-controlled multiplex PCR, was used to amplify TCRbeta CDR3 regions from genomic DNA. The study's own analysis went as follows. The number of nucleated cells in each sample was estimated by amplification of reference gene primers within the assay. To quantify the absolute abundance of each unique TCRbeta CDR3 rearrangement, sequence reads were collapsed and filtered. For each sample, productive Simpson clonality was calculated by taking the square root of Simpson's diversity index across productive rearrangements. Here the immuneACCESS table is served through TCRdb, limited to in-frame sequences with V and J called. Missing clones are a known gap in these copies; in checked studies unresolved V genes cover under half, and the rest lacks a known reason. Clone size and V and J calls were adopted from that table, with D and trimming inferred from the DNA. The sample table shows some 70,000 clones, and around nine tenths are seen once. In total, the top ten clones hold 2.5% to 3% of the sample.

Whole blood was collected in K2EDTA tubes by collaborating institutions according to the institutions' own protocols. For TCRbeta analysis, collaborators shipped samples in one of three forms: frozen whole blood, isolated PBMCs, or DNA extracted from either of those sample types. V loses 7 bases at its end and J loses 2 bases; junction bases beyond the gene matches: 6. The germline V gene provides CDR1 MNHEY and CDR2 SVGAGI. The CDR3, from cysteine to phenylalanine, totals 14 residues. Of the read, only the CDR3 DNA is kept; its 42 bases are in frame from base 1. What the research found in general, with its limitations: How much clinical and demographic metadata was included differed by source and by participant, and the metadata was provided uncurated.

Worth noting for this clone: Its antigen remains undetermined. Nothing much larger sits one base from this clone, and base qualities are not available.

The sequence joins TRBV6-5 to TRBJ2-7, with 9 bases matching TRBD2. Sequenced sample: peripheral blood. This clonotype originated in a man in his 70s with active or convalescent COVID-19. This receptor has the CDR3 CASITAGGPYEQYF. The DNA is TGTGCCAGCATTACCGCGGGAGGGCCCTACGAGCAGTACTTC.